This T cell receptor beta chain was identified during a study of PD-1 blockade in classical Hodgkin lymphoma. Points from the study as a whole: The authors have not defined what causes the repertoire differences, possibly disease activity or prior therapy. The study reported lower baseline TCR diversity in newly diagnosed patients than in healthy donors. The baseline diversity of complete responders showed similarity to that of newly diagnosed patients.

A note on this clone: Its antigen is undetermined.

Assay used: immunoSEQ multiplex PCR; TCRdb lists only in-frame clones, some missing. The sample shows fewer than 50,000 clones, roughly 78% of them seen only once. As to time point: cycle 4 day 1 (C4D1), after less than 7 weeks of nivolumab. In every patient, relapse followed autologous stem cell transplantation, while exposure to brentuximab vedotin differed. Patients had relapsed/refractory classical Hodgkin lymphoma with complete response, partial response or progressive disease as best response. The germline V gene has CDR1 KGHSH and CDR2 LQKENI. The CDR3 consists of 13 residues. Losses at the gene ends were 3 bases for V and 3 bases for J; bases not matched to a gene: 0.

The material sequenced was peripheral blood mononuclear cells (PBMCs), taken before the fourth cycle of nivolumab. The chain combines TRBV18 with TRBJ2-5; the match to TRBD2 covers 8 bases. This receptor was obtained from a human donor with classical Hodgkin lymphoma. CDR3 region: CASSPGLEETQYF. CDR3 sequence (DNA): TGTGCCAGCTCACCGGGACTAGAAGAGACCCAGTACTTC. The variable domain in full, completed from reference TRBV18 and TRBJ2-5, reads NAGVMQNPRHLVRRRGQEARLRCSPMKGHSHVYWYRQLPEEGLKFMVYLQKENIIDESGMPKERFSAEFPKEGPSILRIQQVVRGDSAAYFCASSPGLEETQYFGPGTRLLVL.